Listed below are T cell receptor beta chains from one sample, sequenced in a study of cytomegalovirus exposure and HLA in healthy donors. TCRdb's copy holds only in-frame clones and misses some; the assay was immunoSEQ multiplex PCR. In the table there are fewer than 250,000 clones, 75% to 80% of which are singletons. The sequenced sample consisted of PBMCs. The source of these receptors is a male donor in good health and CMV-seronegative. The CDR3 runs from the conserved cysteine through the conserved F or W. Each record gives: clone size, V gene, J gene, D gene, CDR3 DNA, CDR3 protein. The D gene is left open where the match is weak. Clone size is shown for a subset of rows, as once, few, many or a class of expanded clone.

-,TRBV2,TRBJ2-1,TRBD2,TGTGCCAGCAGTCCAGCGGGAGTGAGGAACAATGAGCAGTTCTTC,CASSPAGVRNNEQFF
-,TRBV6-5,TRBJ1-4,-,TGTGCCAGCAGTTACTCTCCGGGATTCGGGGGGAGAAAACTGTTTTTT,CASSYSPGFGGRKLFF
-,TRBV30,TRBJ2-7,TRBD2,TGTGCCTGGAGTAAAACTAGCGGGATAGTTCTCTACGAGCAGTACTTC,CAWSKTSGIVLYEQYF
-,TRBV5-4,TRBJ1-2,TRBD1,TGTGCCAGCAGCCTCCGGGACAGCCCCATGAGGAGTGGCTACACCTTC,CASSLRDSPMRSGYTF
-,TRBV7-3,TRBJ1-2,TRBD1,TGTGCCAGCAGCGCAAACCAACGGGACAGCAACTATGGCTACACCTTC,CASSANQRDSNYGYTF
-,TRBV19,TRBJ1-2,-,TGTGCCAGTAGTCTACAGGTCTCTTATGGCTACACCTTC,CASSLQVSYGYTF
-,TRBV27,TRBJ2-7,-,TGTGCCAGCAGCCCCTTGACTTCCTACGAGCAGTACTTC,CASSPLTSYEQYF
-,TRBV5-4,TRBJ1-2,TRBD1,TGTGCCAGCAGCTCAACAGGGGCTGAGAGCTATGGCTACACCTTC,CASSSTGAESYGYTF
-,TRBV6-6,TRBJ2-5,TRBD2,TGTGCCACCGGAGCGGGAGGGGGGGAGACCCAGTACTTC,CATGAGGGETQYF
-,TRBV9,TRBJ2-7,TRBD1,TGTGCCAGCAGCGTAGGCAGGACAGGACTCTACGAGCAGTACTTC,CASSVGRTGLYEQYF
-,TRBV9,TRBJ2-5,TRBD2,TGTGCCAGCAGCGTATCCGGCGGGGGAGAGACCCAGTACTTC,CASSVSGGGETQYF
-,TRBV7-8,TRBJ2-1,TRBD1,TGTGCCAGCTGCGAGGGGGCCAGGGCAGCCTATGCTGAGCAGTTCTTC,CASCEGARAAYAEQFF
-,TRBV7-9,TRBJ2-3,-,TGTGCCAGCAGCATAACAGATACGCAGTATTTT,CASSITDTQYF
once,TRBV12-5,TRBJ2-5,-,TGTGCTAGTGGTTTGGGACAGGACCAAGAGACCCAGTACTTC,CASGLGQDQETQYF
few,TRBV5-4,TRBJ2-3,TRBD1,TGTGCCAGCAGCTTGGACGGACAGGGGTCGTCGGATACGCAGTATTTT,CASSLDGQGSSDTQYF
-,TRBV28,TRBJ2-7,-,TGTGCCAGCAGTCCCTCAGCGCATGCCTCCTACGAGCAGTACTTC,CASSPSAHASYEQYF
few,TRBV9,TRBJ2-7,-,TGTGCCAGCAGCGTAGGGGGAGGGGGCTACGAGCAGTACTTC,CASSVGGGGYEQYF
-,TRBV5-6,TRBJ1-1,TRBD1,TGTGCCAGCAGCTTGGCCCAGGGGGGTGAAGCTTTCTTT,CASSLAQGGEAFF
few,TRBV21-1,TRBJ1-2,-,TGTGCCAGCCTACAGGGCCACCCAAACTATGGCTACACCTTC,CASLQGHPNYGYTF
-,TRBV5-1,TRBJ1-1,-,TGCGCCAGCAGCTTCGACGGGGGGAACACTGAAGCTTTCTTT,CASSFDGGNTEAFF
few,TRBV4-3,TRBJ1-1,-,TGCGCCAGCAGCCTCGTATACAGGGTACTGAACACTGAAGCTTTCTTT,CASSLVYRVLNTEAFF
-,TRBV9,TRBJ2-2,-,TGTGCCAGCCGCAGCAGGGAGAACACCGGGGAGCTGTTTTTT,CASRSRENTGELFF
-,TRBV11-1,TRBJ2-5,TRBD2,TGTGCCAGCAGCTCCCGACTAGCGGGGGGGATGGAGACCCAGTACTTC,CASSSRLAGGMETQYF
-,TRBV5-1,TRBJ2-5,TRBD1,TGCGCCAGCAGCTTCGGGACAGCCAAAGAGACCCAGTACTTC,CASSFGTAKETQYF
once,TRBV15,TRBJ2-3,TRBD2,TGTGCCACCAGCAGAGGAACTAGCGAAGGCACAGATACGCAGTATTTT,CATSRGTSEGTDTQYF
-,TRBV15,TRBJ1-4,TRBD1,TGTGCCACCAGCTTTCAAGACAGGGTGGACGAAAAACTGTTTTTT,CATSFQDRVDEKLFF
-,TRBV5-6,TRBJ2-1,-,TGTGCCAGCCTGCAGACGGGGAGAACCTACAATGAGCAGTTCTTC,CASLQTGRTYNEQFF
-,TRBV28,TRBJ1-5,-,TGTGCCAGCAGTTTAGAGGCCAAGAATCAGCCCCAGCATTTT,CASSLEAKNQPQHF
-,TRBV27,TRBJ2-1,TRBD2,TGTGCCAGCAGTTTTGTCCCCGACTGGGGGGGAGACTCCTACAATGAGCAGTTCTTC,CASSFVPDWGGDSYNEQFF
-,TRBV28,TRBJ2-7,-,TGTGCCAGCAGTTCCCCTATGGTAAAGGGGCCACCCTCTCCCTACGAGCAGTACTTC,CASSSPMVKGPPSPYEQYF
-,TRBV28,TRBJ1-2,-,TGTGCCAGCAGTTCCCTACATGGCTACACCTTC,CASSSLHGYTF
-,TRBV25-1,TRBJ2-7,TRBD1,TGTGCCAGCAGTGTGGGGACAGGGCTCTCCTACGAGCAGTACTTC,CASSVGTGLSYEQYF
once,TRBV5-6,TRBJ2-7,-,TGTGCCAGCAGCTTAGGACATATATACGAGCAGTACTTC,CASSLGHIYEQYF
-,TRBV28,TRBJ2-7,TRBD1,TGTGCCAGCAGTGTCGGACAGGGGTCCTACGAGCAGTACTTC,CASSVGQGSYEQYF
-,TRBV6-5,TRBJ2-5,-,TGTGCCAGCAGTTACTGGCCTTTGACAGCCGGGGAGACCCAGTACTTC,CASSYWPLTAGETQYF
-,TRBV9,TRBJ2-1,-,TGTGCCAGCAGCCCCCCGGAGGGGGGGCGCAACAATGAGCAGTTCTTC,CASSPPEGGRNNEQFF
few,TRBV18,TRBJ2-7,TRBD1,TGTGCCAGCTCACCGGGGACAGGGGGCGACGAGCAGTACTTC,CASSPGTGGDEQYF
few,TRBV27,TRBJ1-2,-,TGTGCCAGCAGTCCGGACGGGGGGCGCAACTATGGCTACACCTTC,CASSPDGGRNYGYTF
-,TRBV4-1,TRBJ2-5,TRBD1,TGCGCCAGCAGCCAGGGAACAGGACAGGCCGTGCGGAAGACCCAGTACTTC,CASSQGTGQAVRKTQYF
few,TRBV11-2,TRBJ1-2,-,TGTGCCAGCAGCTCCTGGCCAGGGGTGAACTATGGCTACACCTTC,CASSSWPGVNYGYTF
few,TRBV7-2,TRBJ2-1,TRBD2,TGTGCCAGCAGCTTAGGGACTAGCGGCCTCTACAATGAGCAGTTCTTC,CASSLGTSGLYNEQFF
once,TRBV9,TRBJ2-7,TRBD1,TGTGCCAGCAGCGGGGGGGGGACAGGGATCTACGAGCAGTACTTC,CASSGGGTGIYEQYF
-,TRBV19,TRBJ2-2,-,TGTGCCAGTACCAACGCGCAGGGGACCGGGGAGCTGTTTTTT,CASTNAQGTGELFF
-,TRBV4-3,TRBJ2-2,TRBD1,TGCGCCAGCAGCCAAGATTTAGGGGGCAACACCGGGGAGCTGTTTTTT,CASSQDLGGNTGELFF
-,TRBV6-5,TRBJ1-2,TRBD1,TGTGCCAGCCAATTGACAGGGGGAAATGGCTACACCTTC,CASQLTGGNGYTF
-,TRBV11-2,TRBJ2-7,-,TGTGCCAGCAGCACCCGCGGGGGCCTCTCCTACGAGCAGTACTTC,CASSTRGGLSYEQYF
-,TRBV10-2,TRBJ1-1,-,TGCGCCAGCAGTGATATGGGGGCGTCAAGGAACACTGAAGCTTTCTTT,CASSDMGASRNTEAFF
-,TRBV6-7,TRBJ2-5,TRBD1,TGTGCCAGCAGTACCGGGACAGGGGAAAATGGGTCTCCGGAGACCCAGTACTTC,CASSTGTGENGSPETQYF
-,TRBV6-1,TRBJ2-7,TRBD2,TGTGCCAGCAGTGAAGCCGAACTAGCGGGCTCCTACGAGCAGTACTTC,CASSEAELAGSYEQYF